In its sample, the clone carrying this T cell receptor (beta chain) was seen many times. Trimming left V 10 bases short and J 4 bases short, with 22 bases between. Germline CDR1 MDHEN, CDR2 SYDVKM. The CDR3 runs to 15 residues. The time point denotes: persistent/refractory GD, antithyroid drugs over 5 years with positive TRAb. From PBMCs, RNA was extracted and then used to make the TCR library. These data originate in a study of regulatory T cells in long-lasting Graves disease. Arm-PCR with iRepertoire HTBI primers amplified the CDR3 regions for these TCR beta libraries. TCRdb used MiXCR to reprocess the multiplex PCR reads, holding one entry per CDR3 protein. The data contain roughly 470,000 distinct CDR3 sequences, about 20% of them singletons.

This clonotype was sampled from a female donor with Graves disease. The specimen was peripheral blood mononuclear cells (PBMCs), collected when the disease was refractory, from a patient treated with antithyroid drugs. The V and J genes are TRBV28 and TRBJ2-5; the D gene is possibly TRBD1 (5 bases). This chain's CDR3 is CAIARQTRIGETQYF. The CDR3, as DNA: TGTGCCATCGCCCGACAGACCCGAATAGGAGAGACCCAGTACTTC.